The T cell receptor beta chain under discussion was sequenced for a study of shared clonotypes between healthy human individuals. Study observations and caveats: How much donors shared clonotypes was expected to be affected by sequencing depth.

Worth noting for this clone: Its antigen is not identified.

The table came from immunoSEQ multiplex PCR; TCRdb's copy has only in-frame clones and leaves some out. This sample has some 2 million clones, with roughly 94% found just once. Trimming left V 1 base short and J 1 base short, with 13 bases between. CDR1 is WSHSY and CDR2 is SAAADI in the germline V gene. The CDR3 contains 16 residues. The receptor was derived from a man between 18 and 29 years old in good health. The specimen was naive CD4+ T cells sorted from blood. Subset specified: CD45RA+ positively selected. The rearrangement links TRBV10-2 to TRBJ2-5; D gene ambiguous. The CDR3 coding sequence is TGCGCCAGCAGTGAGTGGGCAGCCCCACTCCAAGAGACCCAGTACTTC. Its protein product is CASSEWAAPLQETQYF.